Listed here are 13 T cell receptor beta chains from one sample, sequenced in a study of cytomegalovirus exposure and HLA in healthy donors. Primers: 60 Vbeta forward and 13 Jbeta reverse. TCRdb keeps only in-frame clones here, not all; method: immunoSEQ multiplex PCR. This sample yields about 140,000 clones, of which around four fifths are seen a single time; around 10% belongs to the top ten. Source material: PBMCs. Receptors were obtained from a woman aged 60 to 75 in good health and CMV-seropositive.

The chain combines TRBV19 with TRBJ2-2; tentatively, D is TRBD1 (5 bases). This CDR3 has 15 amino acids. Germline CDR1 and CDR2: LNHDA and SQIVND (reference sequence). V lost 5 bases and J 4 bases, leaving 14 bases between the germline ends. The CDR3 DNA sequence: TGTGCCAGTAGTTACAGGTCTTTGGCCACCGGGGAGCTGTTTTTT. It yields the protein CASSYRSLATGELFF.

The chain uses TRBV11-3 and TRBJ2-1; 8 nucleotides agree with TRBD2. The ends lost 3 bases at V and 3 bases at J; junction bases unmatched: 4. Germline lookup yields CDR1 SGHNT and CDR2 YENEEA. The CDR3 covers 15 residues. CDR3 sequence reads: CASSFLAGHYNEQFF. CDR3 bases: TGTGCCAGCAGCTTCCTAGCGGGCCACTACAATGAGCAGTTCTTC.

CDR3 DNA sequence: TGTGCCAGCAGGCCTGCGGACACTTACAATGAGCAGTTCTTC. Its protein is CASRPADTYNEQFF. V is TRBV27 and J is TRBJ2-1, with a possible D match to TRBD1 (5 bases). The germline gives CDR1 MNHEY, CDR2 SMNVEV (reference sequence). This CDR3 contains 14 residues. V was cut by 6 bases and J by 4 bases, with 13 bases left in between.

This chain joins TRBV7-9 and TRBJ2-6; D not certain. This CDR3 comprises 16 residues. From germline, CDR1 is SEHNR and CDR2 FQNEAQ (reference sequence). V was trimmed by 2 bases and J by 5 bases, leaving 13 bases between them. This CDR3 reads CASSLQVTERANVLTF. The CDR3 DNA reads as TGTGCCAGCAGCTTACAGGTTACAGAGAGGGCCAACGTCCTGACTTTC.

The chain links TRBV7-6 to TRBJ2-6; D not certain. V dropped 5 bases and J dropped 6 bases, with 5 bases sitting between them. CDR1 is SGHVS, CDR2 FNYEAQ, per germline. This CDR3 has 12 residues. CDR3 protein: CASSPQANVLTF. CDR3 coding DNA: TGTGCCAGCAGCCCCCAGGCCAACGTCCTGACTTTC.

The V call is TRBV28, the J call TRBJ1-1, with D possibly TRBD1 on 6 matching bases. The V end lost 4 bases, the J end lost 3 bases, and 18 bases lay between the germline ends. The germline V gene has CDR1 MDHEN and CDR2 SYDVKM. The CDR3 runs 16 residues. CDR3 bases: TGTGCCAGCAGTTCCCCGGAGACAGGTATGGACACTGAAGCTTTCTTT. It codes for CASSSPETGMDTEAFF.

The CDR3 DNA reads TGTGCCAGCAGCTTAGTTCGTGCAGGGAGGGACATTCAGTACTTC. Its protein product is CASSLVRAGRDIQYF. The V and J genes are TRBV11-2 and TRBJ2-4; 7 nucleotides agree with TRBD2. Germline V gives CDR1 SGHAT, CDR2 FQNNGV. The V segment lost 1 base and the J segment 8 bases; nucleotides outside the gene matches: 8. This CDR3 spans 15 amino acids.

The chain uses TRBV4-2 and TRBJ2-1; tentatively, D is TRBD2 (6 bases). Germline CDR1 LGHNA, CDR2 YNFKEQ. The V end was cut by 3 bases, the J end by 10 bases, with 16 bases between. This CDR3 is built from 14 residues. The CDR3 region is CASSHSNRGGEQFF. CDR3 DNA sequence: TGTGCCAGCAGCCATTCCAATAGGGGAGGAGAGCAGTTCTTC.

The chain employs TRBV5-1 and TRBJ1-4; D perhaps matches TRBD1 (6 bases). This CDR3 is built from 15 residues. The V gene lost 4 bases and the J gene lost 7 bases, with 17 bases spanning the gap. Germline loops: CDR1 SGHRS, CDR2 YFSETQ. The CDR3 sequence: CASSTGTPALEKLFF. The DNA of the CDR3 is TGCGCCAGCAGCACAGGGACCCCGGCCCTTGAAAAACTGTTTTTT.

To note about this clone: Its ends do not fully match the called genes, so a read error is possible. This rearrangement joins TRBV7-7 to TRBJ2-1; TRBD2 might be the D (5 bases). Germline lookup yields CDR1 SSHAT and CDR2 FNYEAQ (reference sequence). CDR3 length equals 15 residues. The DNA of the CDR3 is TGTGCTAGCAGCTTAGAAGAGGGTAACAGCTATGAGCAGTTCTTC. This sequence encodes CASSLEEGNSYEQFF.

The chain recombines TRBV28 with TRBJ2-5; tentative D call: TRBD2 (6 bases). CDR1 MDHEN and CDR2 SYDVKM come from the germline V gene. The CDR3 spans 15 residues. Between the trimmed V and J ends, which lost 6 bases and 2 bases, there was a span of 16 bases. CDR3 in DNA: TGTGCCAGCAGCCCCCGGGGACTGATTCAAGAGACCCAGTACTTC. Protein product: CASSPRGLIQETQYF.

The chain has TRBV6-5 and TRBJ1-2; perhaps TRBD1 as D (5 bases). Germline CDR1 and CDR2: MNHEY and SVGAGI. The CDR3 sequence is 13 residues long. Trimming removed 6 bases at V and 4 bases at J, with 12 bases between. The CDR3 DNA sequence: TGTGCCAGCAGCCGGCGGGACGTCTATGGCTACACCTTC. This gives the protein CASSRRDVYGYTF.

This chain uses TRBV28 with TRBJ1-2; maybe TRBD1 (5 bases). The CDR3 has 13 residues. The germline V gene has CDR1 MDHEN and CDR2 SYDVKM. V lost 7 bases to trimming and J lost 7 bases, with 16 bases between them. The CDR3 region is CASTTGGSRGYTF. The CDR3 DNA follows: TGTGCCAGCACCACGGGGGGGTCCCGTGGCTACACCTTC.